In this sample, the clone carrying this T cell receptor beta chain turned up many times. What it binds is unknown. Arm-PCR with iRepertoire HTBI primers amplified the CDR3 regions for these TCR beta libraries. From the multiplex PCR reads, TCRdb called clonotypes with MiXCR, one entry per CDR3 protein. This table has 350,000 to 550,000 distinct CDR3 sequences, 15% appearing once. Between the trimmed V and J ends, which lost 0 bases and 8 bases, there was a span of 7 bases. Germline CDR1 reads DFQATT; CDR2 reads SNEGSKA (reference sequence). The CDR3 totals 11 residues. The data belong to a study of regulatory T cells in long-lasting Graves disease. Study results and caveats: Relative to newly diagnosed Graves' patients, persistent ones had lower TCR diversity. Public clonotype sharing was higher in persistent than newly diagnosed patients.

Time point: newly diagnosed GD, antithyroid drugs for less than 3 months. From PBMCs, RNA was extracted and then used to make the TCR library. The same sample was also used in a study of T cells in Graves' hyperthyroidism and ophthalmopathy.

Sequences were derived from peripheral blood mononuclear cells (PBMCs), sampled at new diagnosis, from a patient treated with antithyroid drugs. The rearrangement links TRBV20-1 to TRBJ1-1; D is uncertain. This receptor was identified in a woman aged 30 to 39 with Graves disease. The CDR3 is CSARDIREAFF. In DNA form, the CDR3 reads TGCAGTGCTAGAGATATCCGCGAAGCTTTCTTT.